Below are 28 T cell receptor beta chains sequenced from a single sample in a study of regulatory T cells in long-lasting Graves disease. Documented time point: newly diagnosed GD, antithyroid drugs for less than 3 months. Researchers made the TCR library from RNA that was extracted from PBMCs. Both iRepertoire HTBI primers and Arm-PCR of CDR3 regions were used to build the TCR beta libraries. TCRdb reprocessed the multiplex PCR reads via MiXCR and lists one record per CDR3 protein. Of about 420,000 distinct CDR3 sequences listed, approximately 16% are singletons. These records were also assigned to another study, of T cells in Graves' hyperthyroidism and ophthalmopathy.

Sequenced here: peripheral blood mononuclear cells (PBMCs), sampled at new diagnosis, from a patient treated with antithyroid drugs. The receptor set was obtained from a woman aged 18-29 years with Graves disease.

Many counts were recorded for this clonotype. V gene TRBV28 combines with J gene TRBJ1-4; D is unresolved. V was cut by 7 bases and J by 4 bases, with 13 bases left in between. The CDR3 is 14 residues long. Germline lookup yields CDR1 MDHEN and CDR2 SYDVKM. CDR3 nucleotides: TGTGCCAGCAACCCCGCGGGGTTTAATGAAAAACTGTTTTTT. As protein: CASNPAGFNEKLFF.

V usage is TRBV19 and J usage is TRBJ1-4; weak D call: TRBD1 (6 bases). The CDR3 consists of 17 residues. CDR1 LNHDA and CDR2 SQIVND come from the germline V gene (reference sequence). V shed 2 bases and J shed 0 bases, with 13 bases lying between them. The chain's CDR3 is CASSIPTGWATNEKLFF. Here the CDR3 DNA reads TGTGCCAGTAGTATACCGACAGGTTGGGCAACTAATGAAAAACTGTTTTTT.

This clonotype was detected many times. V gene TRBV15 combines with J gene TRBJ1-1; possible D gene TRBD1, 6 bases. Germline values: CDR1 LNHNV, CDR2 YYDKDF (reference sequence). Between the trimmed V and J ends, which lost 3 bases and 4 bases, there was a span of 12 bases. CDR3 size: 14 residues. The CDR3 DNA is TGTGCCACCAGCAGGAGGACAGAGGGCACTGAAGCTTTCTTT. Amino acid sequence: CATSRRTEGTEAFF.

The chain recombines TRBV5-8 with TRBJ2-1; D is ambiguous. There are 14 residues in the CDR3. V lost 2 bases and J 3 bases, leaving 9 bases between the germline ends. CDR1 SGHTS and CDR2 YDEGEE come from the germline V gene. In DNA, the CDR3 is TGTGCCAGCAGCTTAACTTGGAACTACAATGAGCAGTTCTTC. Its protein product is CASSLTWNYNEQFF.

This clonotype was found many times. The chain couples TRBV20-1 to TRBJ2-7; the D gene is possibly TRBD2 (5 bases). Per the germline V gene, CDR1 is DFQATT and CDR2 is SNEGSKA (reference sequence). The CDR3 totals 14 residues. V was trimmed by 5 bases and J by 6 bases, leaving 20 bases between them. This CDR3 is CSAEPRPGGGEQYF. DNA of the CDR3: TGCAGTGCTGAGCCTCGACCGGGCGGAGGCGAGCAGTACTTC.

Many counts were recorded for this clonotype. In nucleotides, the CDR3 is TGCAGCGTTGACAGGGGGAACTATGGCTACACCTTC. Its protein product is CSVDRGNYGYTF. V and J are TRBV29-1 and TRBJ1-2; 7 positions match TRBD1. Germline V gene sequence: CDR1 SQVTM, CDR2 ANQGSEA. V lost 3 bases to trimming and J lost 2 bases; unmatched junction nucleotides: 0. The CDR3 has 12 residues.

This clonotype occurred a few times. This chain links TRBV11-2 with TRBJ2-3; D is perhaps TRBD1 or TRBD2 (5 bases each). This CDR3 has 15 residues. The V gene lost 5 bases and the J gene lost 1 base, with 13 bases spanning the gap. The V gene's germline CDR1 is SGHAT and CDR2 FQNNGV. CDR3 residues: CASSTLGGGTDTQYF. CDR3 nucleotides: TGTGCCAGCAGCACTCTTGGGGGAGGCACAGATACGCAGTATTTT.

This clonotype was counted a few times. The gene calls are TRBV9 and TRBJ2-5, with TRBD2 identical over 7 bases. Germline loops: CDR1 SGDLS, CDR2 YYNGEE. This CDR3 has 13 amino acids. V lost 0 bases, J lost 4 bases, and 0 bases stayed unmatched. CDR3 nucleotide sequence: TGTGCCAGCAGCGTAGTAGCGGGAGAGACCCAGTACTTC. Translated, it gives CASSVVAGETQYF.

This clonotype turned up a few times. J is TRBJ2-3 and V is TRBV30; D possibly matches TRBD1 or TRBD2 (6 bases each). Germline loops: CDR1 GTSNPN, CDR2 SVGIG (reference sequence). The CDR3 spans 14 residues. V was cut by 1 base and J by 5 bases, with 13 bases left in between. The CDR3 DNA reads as TGTGCCTGGAGTGAGGGAAGGGGGGAAGATACGCAGTATTTT. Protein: CAWSEGRGEDTQYF.

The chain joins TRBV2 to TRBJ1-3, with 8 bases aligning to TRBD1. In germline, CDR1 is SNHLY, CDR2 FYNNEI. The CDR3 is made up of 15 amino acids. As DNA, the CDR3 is TGTGCTAGCGGCAGGGGGCGCGATACTGGAAACACCATATATTTT. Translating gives CASGRGRDTGNTIYF.

CDR3 residues: CASSTYAGTGLKYGYTF. The CDR3 DNA sequence: TGTGCCAGCAGCACATACGCGGGCACTGGCCTCAAATATGGCTACACCTTC. The rearrangement links TRBV7-9 to TRBJ1-2, with no clear D. V was pared by 5 bases and J by 5 bases, with 24 bases between. Germline assignment: CDR1 SEHNR and CDR2 FQNEAQ (reference sequence). The CDR3 contains 17 residues.

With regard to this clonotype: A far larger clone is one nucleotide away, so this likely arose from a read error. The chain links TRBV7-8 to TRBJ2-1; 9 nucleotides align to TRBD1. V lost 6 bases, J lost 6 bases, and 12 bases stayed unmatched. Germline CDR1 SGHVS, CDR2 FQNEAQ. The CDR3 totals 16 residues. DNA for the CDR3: TGTGCCAGCAGTCGGGGACAGGGAGGCTCCGGCAATGAGCAGTTCTTC. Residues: CASSRGQGGSGNEQFF.

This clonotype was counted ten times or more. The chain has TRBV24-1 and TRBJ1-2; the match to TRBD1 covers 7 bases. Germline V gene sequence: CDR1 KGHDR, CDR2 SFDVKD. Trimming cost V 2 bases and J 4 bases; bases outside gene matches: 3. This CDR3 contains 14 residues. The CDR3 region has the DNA TGTGCCACCAGTGATTCAGGGACAGCCTATGGCTACACCTTC. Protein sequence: CATSDSGTAYGYTF.

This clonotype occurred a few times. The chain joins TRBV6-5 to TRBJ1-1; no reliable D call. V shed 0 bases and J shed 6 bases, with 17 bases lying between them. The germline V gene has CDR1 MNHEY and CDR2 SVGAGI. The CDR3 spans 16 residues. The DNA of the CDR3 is TGTGCCAGCAGTTACTCCGGAGATAACCGGTTCCCTGAAGCTTTCTTT. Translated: CASSYSGDNRFPEAFF.

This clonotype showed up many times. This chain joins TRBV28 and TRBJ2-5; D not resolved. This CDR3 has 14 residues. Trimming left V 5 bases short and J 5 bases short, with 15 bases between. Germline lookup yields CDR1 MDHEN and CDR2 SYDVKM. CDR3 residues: CASSPSVGLETQYF. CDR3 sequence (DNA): TGTGCCAGCAGTCCCTCGGTGGGTTTGGAGACCCAGTACTTC.

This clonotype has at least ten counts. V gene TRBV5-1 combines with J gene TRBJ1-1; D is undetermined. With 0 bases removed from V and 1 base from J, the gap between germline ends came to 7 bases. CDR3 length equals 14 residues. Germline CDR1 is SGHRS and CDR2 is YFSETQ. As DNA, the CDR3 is TGCGCCAGCAGCTTGGGGGCTGCGAACACTGAAGCTTTCTTT. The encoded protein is CASSLGAANTEAFF. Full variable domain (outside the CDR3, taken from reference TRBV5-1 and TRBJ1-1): KAGVTQTPRYLIKTRGQQVTLSCSPISGHRSVSWYQQTPGQGLQFLFEYFSETQRNKGNFPGRFSGRQFSNSRSEMNVSTLELGDSALYLCASSLGAANTEAFFGQGTRLTVV.

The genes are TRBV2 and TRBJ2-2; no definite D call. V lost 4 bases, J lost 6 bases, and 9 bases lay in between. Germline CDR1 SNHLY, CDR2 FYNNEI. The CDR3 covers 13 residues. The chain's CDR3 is CASSAILSGELFF. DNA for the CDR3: TGTGCCAGCAGTGCTATCTTATCCGGGGAGCTGTTTTTT.

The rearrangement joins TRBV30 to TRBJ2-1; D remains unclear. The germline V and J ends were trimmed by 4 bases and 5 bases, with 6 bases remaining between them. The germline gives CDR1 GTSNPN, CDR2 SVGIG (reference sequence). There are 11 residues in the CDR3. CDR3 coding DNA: TGTGCCTGGAAGGGTCACAATGAGCAGTTCTTC. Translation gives CAWKGHNEQFF.

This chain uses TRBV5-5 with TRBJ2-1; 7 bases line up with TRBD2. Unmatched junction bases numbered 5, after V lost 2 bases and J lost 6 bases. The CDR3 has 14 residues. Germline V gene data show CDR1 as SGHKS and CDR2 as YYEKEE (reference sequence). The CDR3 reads CASSLGDYPNEQFF. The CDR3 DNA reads TGTGCCAGCAGCTTAGGGGACTACCCCAATGAGCAGTTCTTC.

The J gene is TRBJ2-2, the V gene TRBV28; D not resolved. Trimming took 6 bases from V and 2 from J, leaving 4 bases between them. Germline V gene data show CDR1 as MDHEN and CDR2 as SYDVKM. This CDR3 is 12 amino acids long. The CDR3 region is CASSINTGELFF. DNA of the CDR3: TGTGCCAGCAGCATAAACACCGGGGAGCTGTTTTTT.

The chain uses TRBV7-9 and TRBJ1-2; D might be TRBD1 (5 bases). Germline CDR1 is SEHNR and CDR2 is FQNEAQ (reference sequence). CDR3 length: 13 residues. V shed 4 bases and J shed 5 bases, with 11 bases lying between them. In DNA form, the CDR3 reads TGTGCCAGCAGCTCTCTGGGACTTTATGGCTACACCTTC. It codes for CASSSLGLYGYTF.

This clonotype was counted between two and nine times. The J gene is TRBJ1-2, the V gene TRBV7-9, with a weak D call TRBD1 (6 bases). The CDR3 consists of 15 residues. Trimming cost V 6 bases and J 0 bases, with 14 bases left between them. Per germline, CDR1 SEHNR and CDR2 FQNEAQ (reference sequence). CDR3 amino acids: CASRPDRIPNYGYTF. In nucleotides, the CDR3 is TGTGCCAGCAGACCAGACAGGATCCCTAACTATGGCTACACCTTC.

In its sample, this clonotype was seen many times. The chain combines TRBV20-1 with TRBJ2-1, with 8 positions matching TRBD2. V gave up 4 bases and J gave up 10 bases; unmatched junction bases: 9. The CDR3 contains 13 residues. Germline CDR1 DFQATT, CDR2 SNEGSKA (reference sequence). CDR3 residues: CSATHSGENEQFF. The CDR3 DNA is TGCAGTGCTACCCATAGCGGGGAGAACGAGCAGTTCTTC.

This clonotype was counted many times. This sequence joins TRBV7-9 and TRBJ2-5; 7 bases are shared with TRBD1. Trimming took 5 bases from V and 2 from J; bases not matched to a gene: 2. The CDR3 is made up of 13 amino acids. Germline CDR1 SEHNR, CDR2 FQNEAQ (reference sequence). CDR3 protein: CASSRDSQETQYF. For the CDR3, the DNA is TGTGCCAGCAGCCGGGACAGTCAAGAGACCCAGTACTTC.

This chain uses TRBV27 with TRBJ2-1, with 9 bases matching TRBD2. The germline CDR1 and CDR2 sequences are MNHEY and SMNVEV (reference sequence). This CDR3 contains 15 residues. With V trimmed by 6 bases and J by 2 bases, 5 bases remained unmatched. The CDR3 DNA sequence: TGTGCCAGCAGCGCCGGGACTAGCACCTACAATGAGCAGTTCTTC. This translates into CASSAGTSTYNEQFF.

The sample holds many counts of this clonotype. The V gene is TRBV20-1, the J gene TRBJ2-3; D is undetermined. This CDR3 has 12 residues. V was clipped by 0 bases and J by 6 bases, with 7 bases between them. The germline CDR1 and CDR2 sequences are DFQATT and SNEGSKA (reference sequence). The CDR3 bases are TGCAGTGCTAGAGATAGTCGCGATACGCAGTATTTT. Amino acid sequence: CSARDSRDTQYF.

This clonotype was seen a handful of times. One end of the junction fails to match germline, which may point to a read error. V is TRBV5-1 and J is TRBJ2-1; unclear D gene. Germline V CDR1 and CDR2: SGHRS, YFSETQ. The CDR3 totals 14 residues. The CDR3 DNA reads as TGCGCCAGCAGCCCTACCGTAGGGCCCAATGAGCGGTTCTTC. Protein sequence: CASSPTVGPNERFF.

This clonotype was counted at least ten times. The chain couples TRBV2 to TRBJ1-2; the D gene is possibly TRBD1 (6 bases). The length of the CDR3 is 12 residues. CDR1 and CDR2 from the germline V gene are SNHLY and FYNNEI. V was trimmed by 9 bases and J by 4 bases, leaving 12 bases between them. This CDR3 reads CASNRVGYGYTF. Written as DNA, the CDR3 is TGTGCCAGTAACAGGGTGGGCTATGGCTACACCTTC.